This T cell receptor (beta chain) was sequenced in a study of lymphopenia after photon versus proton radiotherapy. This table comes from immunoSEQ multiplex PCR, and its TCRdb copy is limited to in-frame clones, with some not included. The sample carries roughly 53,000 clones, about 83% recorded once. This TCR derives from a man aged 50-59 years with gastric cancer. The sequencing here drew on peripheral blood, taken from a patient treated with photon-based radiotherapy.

The CDR3 protein is CASSRTGRAQYF. Written as DNA, the CDR3 is TGTGCCAGCAGCCGGACTGGGAGGGCCCAGTACTTC. This chain joins TRBV7-2 and TRBJ2-5, with TRBD2 identical over 7 bases. J lost 9 bases, V lost 5 bases, and 6 bases had no gene match. Germline V gives CDR1 SGHTA, CDR2 FQGNSA. The CDR3 is 12 amino acids. Full variable domain (outside the CDR3, taken from reference TRBV7-2 and TRBJ2-5): GAGVSQSPSNKVTEKGKDVELRCDPISGHTALYWYRQSLGQGLEFLIYFQGNSAPDKSGLPSDRFSAERTGGSVSTLTIQRTQQEDSAVYLCASSRTGRAQYFGPGTRLLVL.